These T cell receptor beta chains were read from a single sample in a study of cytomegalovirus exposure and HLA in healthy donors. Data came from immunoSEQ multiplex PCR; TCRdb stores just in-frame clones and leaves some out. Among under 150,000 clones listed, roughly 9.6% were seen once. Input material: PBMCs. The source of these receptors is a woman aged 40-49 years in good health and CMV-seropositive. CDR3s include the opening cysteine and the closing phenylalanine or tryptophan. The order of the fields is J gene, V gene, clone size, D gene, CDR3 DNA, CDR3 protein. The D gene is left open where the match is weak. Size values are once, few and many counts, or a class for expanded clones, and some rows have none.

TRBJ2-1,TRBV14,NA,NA,TGTGCCAGCAGCCACCCACCACAGGGCCCCTACAATGAGCAGTTCTTC,CASSHPPQGPYNEQFF
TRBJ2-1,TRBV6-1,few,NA,TGTGCCAGCAGTGAAGTGGCCAATGAGCAGTTCTTC,CASSEVANEQFF
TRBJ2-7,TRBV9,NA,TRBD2,TGTGCCAGCAGCCCACTAGCGGGGGGCCCATACGAGCAGTACTTC,CASSPLAGGPYEQYF
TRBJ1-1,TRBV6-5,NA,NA,TGTGCCAGCAGTTACTCTGGTCCGGGAACTGAAGCTTTCTTT,CASSYSGPGTEAFF
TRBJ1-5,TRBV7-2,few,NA,TGTGCCAGCAGCTTAGTTGCAGATCAGCCCCAGCATTTT,CASSLVADQPQHF
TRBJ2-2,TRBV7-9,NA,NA,TGTGCCTCTCTACAAAGGGGACAGAACACCGGGGAGCTGTTTTTT,CASLQRGQNTGELFF
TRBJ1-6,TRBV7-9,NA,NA,TGTGCCAGCAGCTTGACAGTTTCCAATTCACCCCTCCACTTT,CASSLTVSNSPLHF
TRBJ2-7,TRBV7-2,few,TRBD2,TGTGCCAGCAGCCCCTCGGGGGGTTACGAGCAGTACTTC,CASSPSGGYEQYF
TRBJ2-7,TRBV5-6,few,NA,TGTGCCAGCAGCCCGGGGAGTTACGAGCAGTACTTC,CASSPGSYEQYF
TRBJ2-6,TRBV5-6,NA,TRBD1,TGTGCCAGCAGCAAAGGGACAGCTGGGGCCAACGTCCTGACTTTC,CASSKGTAGANVLTF
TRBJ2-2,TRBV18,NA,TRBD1,TGTGCCAGCTCACCTATGCCGGGACAGGGAAGCACCGGGGAGCTGTTTTTT,CASSPMPGQGSTGELFF
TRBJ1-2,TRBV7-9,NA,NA,TGTGCCAGCAGCCCCTTTGGGGAGATGCCTGCAGGCTACACCTTC,CASSPFGEMPAGYTF
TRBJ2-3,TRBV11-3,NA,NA,TGTGCCAGCAGCTTGGAGCGGGCCCCCACAGATACGCAGTATTTT,CASSLERAPTDTQYF
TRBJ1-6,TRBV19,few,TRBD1,TGTGCCAGTAGTACCCGGGACAGGGGTAATTCACCCCTCCACTTT,CASSTRDRGNSPLHF
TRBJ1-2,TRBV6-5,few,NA,TGTGCCAGCAGAGGCCAAATCGGGGGCTACACCTTC,CASRGQIGGYTF
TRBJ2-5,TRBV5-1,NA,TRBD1,TGCGCCAGCAGCAAAGGGGACAGGGGCCAAGAGACCCAGTACTTC,CASSKGDRGQETQYF
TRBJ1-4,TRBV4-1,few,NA,TGCGCCAGCAGCCAAGATTGGACGGGGACTAATGAAAAACTGTTTTTT,CASSQDWTGTNEKLFF
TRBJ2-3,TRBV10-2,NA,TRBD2,TGCGCCAGCAGTGAGGAAGCGGGGGTCAAGGGTACGCAGTATTTT,CASSEEAGVKGTQYF
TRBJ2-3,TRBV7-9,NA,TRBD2,TGTGCCAGCAGCCCAAAGATTAGCGGGGGGGCCCATACGCAGTATTTT,CASSPKISGGAHTQYF
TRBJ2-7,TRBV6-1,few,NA,TGTGCCAGCAGTACCGAGGTAGGAGTCTCCTACGAGCAGTACTTC,CASSTEVGVSYEQYF
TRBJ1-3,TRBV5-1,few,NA,TGCGCCAGCAGCTCCGGGACACGGGGAAACACCATATATTTT,CASSSGTRGNTIYF
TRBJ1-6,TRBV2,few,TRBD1,TGTGCCAGCAGTGGACAGGGCGGAACTTCTTTCTATAATTCACCCCTCCACTTT,CASSGQGGTSFYNSPLHF
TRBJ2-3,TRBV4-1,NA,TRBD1,TGCGCCAGCAGCCAGGGGACAGGGGGTATGAATACGCAGTATTTT,CASSQGTGGMNTQYF
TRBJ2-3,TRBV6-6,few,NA,TGTGCCAGCAGTTACCAGGGTAGCATCGCAGATACGCAGTATTTT,CASSYQGSIADTQYF
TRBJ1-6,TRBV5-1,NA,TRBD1,TGCGCCAGCAGCCCGGGACAGGGTTCTGAACCCCTCCACTTT,CASSPGQGSEPLHF
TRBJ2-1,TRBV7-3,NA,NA,TGTGCCAGCAGCTCCTTGGGCAGCTACAATGAGCAGTTCTTC,CASSSLGSYNEQFF
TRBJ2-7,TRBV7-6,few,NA,TGTGCCAGCAGCTTACACCGGGGCTACGAGCAGTACTTC,CASSLHRGYEQYF
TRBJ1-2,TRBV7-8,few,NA,TGTGCCAGCAGCTACCAATCAGGGCCTGGCTACACCTTC,CASSYQSGPGYTF
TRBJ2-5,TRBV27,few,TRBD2,TGTGCCAGCAGTCTAGCGGGGTCGCCAAAAGAGACCCAGTACTTC,CASSLAGSPKETQYF
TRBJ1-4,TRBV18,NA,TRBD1,TGTGCCAGCTCACCAGACAGGGGGATGGAGGCTAATGAAAAACTGTTTTTT,CASSPDRGMEANEKLFF
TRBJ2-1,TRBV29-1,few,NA,TGCAGCGTTGAGATAACAGGGCTACCCCCCTTTGAGCAGTTCTTC,CSVEITGLPPFEQFF
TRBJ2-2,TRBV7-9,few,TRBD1,TGTGCCAGCAGCATCGGACAGGGTGCCGGGGAGCTGTTTTTT,CASSIGQGAGELFF
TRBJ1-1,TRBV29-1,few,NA,TGCAGCGTTGAGTCGGGGGGCGGGTTCGCTGAAGCTTTCTTT,CSVESGGGFAEAFF
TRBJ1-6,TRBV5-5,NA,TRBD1,TGTGCCAGCAGCCTCTTCTTTGGGACAGGGTCTTTACCCCTCCACTTT,CASSLFFGTGSLPLHF
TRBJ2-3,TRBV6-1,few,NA,TGTGCCAGCAGTGTGGGCAGGGGCCCTTCTAGGTCTACGCAGTATTTT,CASSVGRGPSRSTQYF
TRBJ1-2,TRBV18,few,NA,TGTGCCAGCTCACCCCAGGATTACTATGGCTACACCTTC,CASSPQDYYGYTF
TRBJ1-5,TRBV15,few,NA,TGTGCCACCAGCAGCAGCGGCAGGGGCGGAATCCAGCCCCAGCATTTT,CATSSSGRGGIQPQHF
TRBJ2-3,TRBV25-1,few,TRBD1,TGTGCCAGCAGTGAACGGGACAGCATAGTCACAGATACGCAGTATTTT,CASSERDSIVTDTQYF
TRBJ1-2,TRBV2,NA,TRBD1,TGTGCCAGCAGTGAAACGGGACAGGGGGCGGAGAGGGGCTACACCTTC,CASSETGQGAERGYTF
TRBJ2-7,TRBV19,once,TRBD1,TGTGCCAGTAGTAGGGGGACAGGGAGCTCCTACGAGCAGTACTTC,CASSRGTGSSYEQYF
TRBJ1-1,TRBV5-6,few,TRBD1,TGTGCCAGCAGCTTGGACAGGGGAACGAATGCTTTCTTT,CASSLDRGTNAFF
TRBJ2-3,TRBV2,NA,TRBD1,TGTGCCAGCAAGAGTCAGGGGGCTTCAGATACGCAGTATTTT,CASKSQGASDTQYF
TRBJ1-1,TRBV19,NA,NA,TGTGCCAGTATAGACTTAATGAACACTGAAGCTTTCTTT,CASIDLMNTEAFF
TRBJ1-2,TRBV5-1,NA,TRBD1,TGCGCCAGCAGCTTCGGGACAGGGATTTATGGCTACACCTTC,CASSFGTGIYGYTF
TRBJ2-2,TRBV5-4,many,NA,TGTGCCAGCAGCCCCGACAGTGGGTACACCGGGGAGCTGTTTTTT,CASSPDSGYTGELFF
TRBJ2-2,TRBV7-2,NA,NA,TGTGCCAGCAGCTTAGCGCGCGCGAGCCCCGGGGAGCTGTTTTTT,CASSLARASPGELFF
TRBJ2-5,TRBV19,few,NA,TGTGCCAGTAGTAGCTCTCAAGCCCAAGAGACCCAGTACTTC,CASSSSQAQETQYF
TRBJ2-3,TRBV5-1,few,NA,TGCGCCAGCAGCTCTGGACAGAGCCCTAGCACAGATACGCAGTATTTT,CASSSGQSPSTDTQYF
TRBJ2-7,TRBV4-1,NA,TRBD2,TGCGCCAGCAGCCAAGATAATAGCGGGGGCTACGAGCAGTACTTC,CASSQDNSGGYEQYF
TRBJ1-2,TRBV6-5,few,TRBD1,TGTGCCAGCAGTTACGCACAGGGGGCTGACTATGGCTACACCTTC,CASSYAQGADYGYTF
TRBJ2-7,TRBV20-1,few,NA,TGCAGTGCTGCCTCGGTTGAGCAGTACTTC,CSAASVEQYF
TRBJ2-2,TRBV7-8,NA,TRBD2,TGTGCCAGCAGCCCCCCGCGGGGGGCCAACACCGGGGAGCTGTTTTTT,CASSPPRGANTGELFF
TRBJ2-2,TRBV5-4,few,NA,TGTGCCAGCAGCTTGGATACAGTGAACACCGGGGAGCTGTTTTTT,CASSLDTVNTGELFF
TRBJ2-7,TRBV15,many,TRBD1,TGTGCCACCAGCAGCGACAGGGGGGGCGAGCAGTACTTC,CATSSDRGGEQYF
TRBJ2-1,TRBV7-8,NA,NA,TGTGCCAGCAGCTTAGGGAGGGAGCAGTTCTTC,CASSLGREQFF
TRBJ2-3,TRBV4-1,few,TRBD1,TGCGCCAGCAGCATCGGGACAGGGGGTGAAGATACGCAGTATTTT,CASSIGTGGEDTQYF
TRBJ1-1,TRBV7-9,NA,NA,TGTGCCAGCAGCTTTAGCGGCCTAAAGAACACTGAAGCTTTCTTT,CASSFSGLKNTEAFF
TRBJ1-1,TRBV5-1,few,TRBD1,TGCGCCAGCAGCATGTCCGGGACAGGGGCCATGAACACTGAAGCTTTCTTT,CASSMSGTGAMNTEAFF
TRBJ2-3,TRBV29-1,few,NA,TGCAGCGTTGACGGGCAGGGTTTAGATACGCAGTATTTT,CSVDGQGLDTQYF